One and the same sample provided the 7 T cell receptor beta chains below, sequenced in a study of blood T cell repertoires in COVID-19. Some clones are missing from TCRdb's copy, which holds only in-frame ones; the method was immunoSEQ multiplex PCR. In the table there are more than 100,000 clones, approximately 84% of which are singletons. Sample: peripheral blood. These TCRs come from a human donor in a cohort sampled during active COVID-19.

The rearrangement joins TRBV7-9 to TRBJ1-2; 7 bases fit TRBD1. V trimming: 2 bases; J trimming: 6 bases; junction bases outside the gene matches: 9. This CDR3 contains 15 residues. Germline values: CDR1 SEHNR, CDR2 FQNEAQ (reference sequence). As DNA, the CDR3 is TGTGCCAGCAGCTTATTGGAGGGGGCGAAGGATGGCTACACCTTC. This codes for CASSLLEGAKDGYTF.

The genes are TRBV11-3 and TRBJ1-2; D is ambiguous. The length of the CDR3 is 13 residues. The germline V and J ends were trimmed by 0 bases and 4 bases, with 6 bases remaining between them. Looked up from germline, CDR1 is SGHNT and CDR2 is YENEEA. The CDR3 DNA follows: TGTGCCAGCAGCTTAGAGGGGAGCTATGGCTACACCTTC. Its protein is CASSLEGSYGYTF.

The chain recombines TRBV5-1 with TRBJ1-2; D may be TRBD1 (5 bases). V lost 0 bases and J 7 bases, leaving 10 bases between the germline ends. CDR3 length: 13 amino acids. The germline V gene has CDR1 SGHRS and CDR2 YFSETQ. The CDR3 loop reads CASSLAAGLGYTF. In nucleotides, the CDR3 is TGCGCCAGCAGCTTGGCGGCAGGGCTTGGCTACACCTTC.

The J gene is TRBJ1-2, the V gene TRBV28; no definite D call. Trimming stripped 0 bases from V and 3 bases from J, with 8 bases between. CDR3 length equals 14 residues. Germline V CDR1 and CDR2: MDHEN, SYDVKM. The CDR3, as DNA: TGTGCCAGCAGTTTATGGGCGGCGGACTATGGCTACACCTTC. Amino acid sequence: CASSLWAADYGYTF.

The rearrangement links TRBV28 to TRBJ1-2; possibly TRBD1 for D (6 bases). Trimming left V 5 bases short and J 5 bases short, with 18 bases between. Germline CDR1 is MDHEN and CDR2 is SYDVKM. CDR3 length: 15 residues. The CDR3 sequence is CASSPPGRGGYGYTF. CDR3 nucleotides: TGTGCCAGCAGTCCGCCGGGCAGGGGTGGATATGGCTACACCTTC.

The J gene is TRBJ1-2, the V gene TRBV10-3; 10 bases fit TRBD1. The germline gives CDR1 ENHRY, CDR2 SYGVKD. The V segment lost 1 base and the J segment 3 bases; nucleotides outside the gene matches: 2. The CDR3 is made up of 15 amino acids. In DNA form, the CDR3 reads TGTGCCATCAGTGAGTTGGACAGGGGGGACTATGGCTACACCTTC. As protein: CAISELDRGDYGYTF.

This clone was observed once. The rearrangement uses TRBV7-6 and TRBJ2-3, with no clear D. Germline CDR1 and CDR2: SGHVS and FNYEAQ. The V end lost 6 bases, the J end lost 6 bases, and 19 bases lay between the germline ends. The CDR3 has 15 residues. For the CDR3, the DNA is TGTGCCAGCAGTCGTTTCAGTTCCCGACATGATACGCAGTATTTT. Protein product: CASSRFSSRHDTQYF.